This T cell receptor (beta chain) was retrieved from a study of cytomegalovirus exposure and HLA in healthy donors. PCR employed 60 Vbeta and 13 Jbeta primers. Using immunoSEQ multiplex PCR, the repertoire was profiled, and TCRdb retains in-frame clones only, with some absent. Of some 190,000 clones listed, about 85% are singletons. Germline loops: CDR1 MDHEN, CDR2 SYDVKM. V shed 6 bases and J 4 bases; nucleotides not matched to a gene: 3. The CDR3 contains 14 residues. This chain links TRBV28 with TRBJ2-7, with TRBD2 matching over 13 bases. Sequencing used PBMCs. The TCR was taken from a boy between 2 and 10 years old in good health and CMV-seronegative. The DNA for the CDR3 is TGTGCCAGCAGCGGGACTAGCGGGACGTACGAGCAGTACTTC. It codes for CASSGTSGTYEQYF.